One TCR beta chain is described in this entry. The antigen is unknown. Inclusion required at least two post-ART and at least one pre-ART PBMC samples. Germline assignment: CDR1 SGHRS and CDR2 YFSETQ. Trimming left V 0 bases short and J 4 bases short, with 8 bases between. The CDR3 length is 14 residues. The sample is drawn from a study of long-term antiretroviral therapy in people with HIV. Sequencing used immunoSEQ v3.0 at survey level. Assay: immunoSEQ multiplex PCR; the TCRdb copy retains only in-frame clones and omits some. Of around 40,000 clones in the sample, over 90% are singletons; the top ten hold 3.6%. Study conclusions and caveats: Repertoires looked antigen-experienced, with only a slight naive shift after ART.

This sequence was found in a woman in her forties or fifties with HIV. Sample: unsorted PBMCs, taken 4.1 years after starting antiretroviral therapy. The J gene is TRBJ1-5, the V gene TRBV5-1; D gene ambiguous. The DNA for the CDR3 is TGCGCCAGCAGCTTGGGTACCGGAAATCAGCCCCAGCATTTT. This sequence encodes CASSLGTGNQPQHF.